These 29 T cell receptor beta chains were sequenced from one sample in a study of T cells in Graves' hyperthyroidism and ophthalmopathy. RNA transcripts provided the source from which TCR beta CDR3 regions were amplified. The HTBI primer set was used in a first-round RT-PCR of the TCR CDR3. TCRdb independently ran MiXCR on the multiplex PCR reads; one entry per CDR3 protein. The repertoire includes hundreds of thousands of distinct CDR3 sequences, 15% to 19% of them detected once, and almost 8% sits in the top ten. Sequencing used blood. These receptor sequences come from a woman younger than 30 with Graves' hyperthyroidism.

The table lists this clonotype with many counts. The CDR3 sequence: CASSFLGGGAKDTQYF. The DNA of the CDR3 is TGTGCCAGCAGTTTTCTGGGCGGGGGGGCAAAAGATACGCAGTATTTT. This chain joins TRBV27 and TRBJ2-3; TRBD2 matches 9 bases. Germline V CDR1 and CDR2: MNHEY, SMNVEV (reference sequence). The CDR3 has 16 residues. Trimming at V came to 3 bases and at J to 5 bases, leaving 9 bases not matched to a gene.

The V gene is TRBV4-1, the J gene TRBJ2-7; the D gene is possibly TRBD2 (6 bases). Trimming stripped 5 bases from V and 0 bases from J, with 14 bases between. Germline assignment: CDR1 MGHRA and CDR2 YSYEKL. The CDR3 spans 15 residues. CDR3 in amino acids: CASSSDPGSSYEQYF. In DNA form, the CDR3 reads TGCGCCAGCAGCTCCGACCCCGGGAGCTCCTACGAGCAGTACTTC.

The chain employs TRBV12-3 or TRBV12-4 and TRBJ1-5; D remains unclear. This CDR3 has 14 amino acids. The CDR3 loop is CASAAPYSNQPQHF. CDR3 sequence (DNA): TGTGCGAGCGCAGCCCCTTATAGCAATCAGCCCCAGCATTTT.

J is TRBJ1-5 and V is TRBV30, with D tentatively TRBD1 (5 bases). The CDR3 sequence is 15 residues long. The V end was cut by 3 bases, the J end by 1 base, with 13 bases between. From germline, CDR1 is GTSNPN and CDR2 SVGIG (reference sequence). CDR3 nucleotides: TGTGCCTGGAGGCCCCCGGGGCCCAGCAATCAGCCCCAGCATTTT. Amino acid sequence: CAWRPPGPSNQPQHF.

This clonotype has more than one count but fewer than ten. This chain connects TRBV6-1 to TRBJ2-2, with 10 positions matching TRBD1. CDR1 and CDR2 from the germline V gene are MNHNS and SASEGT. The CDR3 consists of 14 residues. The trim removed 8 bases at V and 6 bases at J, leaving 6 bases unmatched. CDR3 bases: TGTGCCAGCTTGGGACAGGGGAAAGCCGGGGAGCTGTTTTTT. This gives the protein CASLGQGKAGELFF.

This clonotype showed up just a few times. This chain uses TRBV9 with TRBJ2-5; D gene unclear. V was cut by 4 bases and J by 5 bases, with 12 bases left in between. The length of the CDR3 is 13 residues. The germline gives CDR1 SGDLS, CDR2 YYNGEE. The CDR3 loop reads CASSSTGMETQYF. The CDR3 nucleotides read TGTGCCAGCAGCAGTACTGGGATGGAGACCCAGTACTTC.

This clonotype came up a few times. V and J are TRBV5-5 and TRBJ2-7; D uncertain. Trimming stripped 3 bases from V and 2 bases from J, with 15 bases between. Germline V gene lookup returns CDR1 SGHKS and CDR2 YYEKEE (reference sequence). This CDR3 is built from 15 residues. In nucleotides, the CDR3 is TGTGCCAGCAGCTCGAAGTCCCAGCTCGCCTACGAGCAGTACTTC. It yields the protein CASSSKSQLAYEQYF.

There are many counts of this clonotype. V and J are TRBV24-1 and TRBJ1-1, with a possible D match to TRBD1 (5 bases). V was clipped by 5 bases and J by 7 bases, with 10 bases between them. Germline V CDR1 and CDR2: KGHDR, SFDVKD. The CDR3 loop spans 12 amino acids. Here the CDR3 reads CATSVQGGEAFF. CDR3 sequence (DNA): TGTGCCACCAGTGTTCAGGGAGGTGAAGCTTTCTTT.

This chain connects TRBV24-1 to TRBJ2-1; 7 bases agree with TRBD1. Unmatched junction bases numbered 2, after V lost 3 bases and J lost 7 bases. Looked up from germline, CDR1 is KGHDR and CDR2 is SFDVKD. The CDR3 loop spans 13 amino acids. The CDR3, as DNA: TGTGCCACCAGTGATCCGACAGGGAATGAGCAGTTCTTC. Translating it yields CATSDPTGNEQFF.

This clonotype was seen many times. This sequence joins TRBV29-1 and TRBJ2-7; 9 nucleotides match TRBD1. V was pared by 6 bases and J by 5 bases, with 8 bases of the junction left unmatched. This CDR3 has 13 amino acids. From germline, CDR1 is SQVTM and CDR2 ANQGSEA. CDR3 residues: CSVTGTGTDEQYF. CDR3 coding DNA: TGCAGCGTAACGGGGACAGGGACGGACGAGCAGTACTTC.

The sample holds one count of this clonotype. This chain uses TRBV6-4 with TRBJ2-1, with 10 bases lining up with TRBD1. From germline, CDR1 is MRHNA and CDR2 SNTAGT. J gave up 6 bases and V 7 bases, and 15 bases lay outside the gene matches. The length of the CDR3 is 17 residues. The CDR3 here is CASILSPGTGDFNEQFF. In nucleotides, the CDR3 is TGTGCCAGCATTCTCTCACCCGGGACAGGGGATTTCAATGAGCAGTTCTTC.

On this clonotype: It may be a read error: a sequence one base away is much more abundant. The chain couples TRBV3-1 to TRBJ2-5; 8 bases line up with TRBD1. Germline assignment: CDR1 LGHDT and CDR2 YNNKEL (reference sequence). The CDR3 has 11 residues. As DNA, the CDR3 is TGTGCCATCAGCTTCCAGGGGGCCCTGTACTTC. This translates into CAISFQGALYF.

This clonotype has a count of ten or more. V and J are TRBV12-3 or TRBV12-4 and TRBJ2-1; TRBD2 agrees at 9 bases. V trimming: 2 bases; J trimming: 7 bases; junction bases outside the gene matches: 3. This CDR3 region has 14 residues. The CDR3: CASSLTRGGNEQFF. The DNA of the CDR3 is TGTGCCAGCAGTTTAACGCGGGGGGGAAATGAGCAGTTCTTC.

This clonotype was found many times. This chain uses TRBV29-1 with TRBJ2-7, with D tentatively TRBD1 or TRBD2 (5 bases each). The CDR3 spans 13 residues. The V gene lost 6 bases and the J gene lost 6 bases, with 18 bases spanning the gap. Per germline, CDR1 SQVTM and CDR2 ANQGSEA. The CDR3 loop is CSVNRASGPEQYF. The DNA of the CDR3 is TGCAGCGTAAACCGGGCCTCGGGACCCGAGCAGTACTTC.

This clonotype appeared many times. CDR3 DNA sequence: TGTGCCAGCAGCCCCGGGACATCAATGACCGGGGAGCTGTTTTTT. This translates into CASSPGTSMTGELFF. The V call is TRBV9, the J call TRBJ2-2, with a weak D call TRBD1 (6 bases). The germline V gene has CDR1 SGDLS and CDR2 YYNGEE. V lost 4 bases and J 5 bases, leaving 15 bases between the germline ends. There are 15 residues in the CDR3.

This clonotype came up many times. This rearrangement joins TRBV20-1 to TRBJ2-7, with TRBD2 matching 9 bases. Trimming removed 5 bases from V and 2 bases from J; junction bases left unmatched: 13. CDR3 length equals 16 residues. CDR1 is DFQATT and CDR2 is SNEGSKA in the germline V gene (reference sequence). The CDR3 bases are TGCAGTGCTGCGGGCGGGGCGGGAGGGATTCCCTACGAGCAGTACTTC. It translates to CSAAGGAGGIPYEQYF.

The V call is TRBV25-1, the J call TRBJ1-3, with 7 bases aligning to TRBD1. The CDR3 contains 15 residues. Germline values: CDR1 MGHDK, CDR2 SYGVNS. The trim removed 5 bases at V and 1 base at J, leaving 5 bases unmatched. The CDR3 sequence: CASSRGQESGNTIYF. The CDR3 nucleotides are TGTGCCAGCAGTCGAGGACAGGAGTCTGGAAACACCATATATTTT.

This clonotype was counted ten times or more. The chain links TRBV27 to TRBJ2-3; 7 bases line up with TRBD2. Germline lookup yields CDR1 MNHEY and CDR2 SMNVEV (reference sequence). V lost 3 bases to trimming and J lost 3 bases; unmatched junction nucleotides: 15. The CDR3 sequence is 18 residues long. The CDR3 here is CASSLGVAGRLRTDTQYF. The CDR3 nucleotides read TGTGCCAGCAGTTTGGGGGTAGCGGGCAGATTGCGGACAGATACGCAGTATTTT.

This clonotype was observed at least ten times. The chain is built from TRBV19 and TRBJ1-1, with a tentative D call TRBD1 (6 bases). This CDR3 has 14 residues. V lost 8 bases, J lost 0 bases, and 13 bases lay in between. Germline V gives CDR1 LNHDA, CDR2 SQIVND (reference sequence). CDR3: CASDPGGLNTEAFF. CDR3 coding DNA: TGTGCCAGTGACCCGGGGGGCTTGAACACTGAAGCTTTCTTT.

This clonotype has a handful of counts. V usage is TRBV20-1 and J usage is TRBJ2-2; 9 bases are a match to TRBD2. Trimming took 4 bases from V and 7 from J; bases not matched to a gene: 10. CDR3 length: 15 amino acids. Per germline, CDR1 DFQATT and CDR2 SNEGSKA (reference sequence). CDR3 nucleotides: TGCAGTGCTAAGCTTATAGCGGGAGCGGGCGGGGAGCTGTTTTTT. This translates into CSAKLIAGAGGELFF.

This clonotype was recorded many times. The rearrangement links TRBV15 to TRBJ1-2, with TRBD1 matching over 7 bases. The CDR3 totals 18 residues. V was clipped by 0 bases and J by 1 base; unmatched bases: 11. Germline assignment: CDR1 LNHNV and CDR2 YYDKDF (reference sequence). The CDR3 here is CATSRDGDSYYDNYGYTF. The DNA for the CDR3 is TGTGCCACCAGCAGAGATGGGGACAGTTATTATGATAACTATGGCTACACCTTC.

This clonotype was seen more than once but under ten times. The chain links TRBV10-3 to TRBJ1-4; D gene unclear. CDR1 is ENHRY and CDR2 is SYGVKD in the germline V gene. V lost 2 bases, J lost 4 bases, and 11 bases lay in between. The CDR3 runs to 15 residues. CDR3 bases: TGTGCCATCAGTGAGATGGCCGGGAATAATGAAAAACTGTTTTTT. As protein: CAISEMAGNNEKLFF.

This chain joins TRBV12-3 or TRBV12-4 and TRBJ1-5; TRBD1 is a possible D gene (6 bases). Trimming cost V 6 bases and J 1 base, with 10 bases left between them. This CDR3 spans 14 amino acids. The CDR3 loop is CASRQGQSNQPQHF. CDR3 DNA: TGTGCCAGCAGACAGGGACAAAGCAATCAGCCCCAGCATTTT.

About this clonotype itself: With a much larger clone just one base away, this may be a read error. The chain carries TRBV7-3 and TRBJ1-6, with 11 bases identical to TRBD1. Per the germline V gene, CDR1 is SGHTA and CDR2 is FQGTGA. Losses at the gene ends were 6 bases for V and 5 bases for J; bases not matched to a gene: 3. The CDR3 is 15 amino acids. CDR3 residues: CASSRTGGNNSPLHF. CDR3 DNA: TGTGCCAGCAGTCGGACAGGGGGCAATAATTCACCCCTCCACTTT.

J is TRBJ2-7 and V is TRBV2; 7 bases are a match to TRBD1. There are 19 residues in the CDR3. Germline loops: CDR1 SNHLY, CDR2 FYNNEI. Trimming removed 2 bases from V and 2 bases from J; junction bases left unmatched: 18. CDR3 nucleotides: TGTGCCAGCAGTGAAATTACCCGGGACAGTGGTTGGAGTACCTACGAGCAGTACTTC. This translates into CASSEITRDSGWSTYEQYF.

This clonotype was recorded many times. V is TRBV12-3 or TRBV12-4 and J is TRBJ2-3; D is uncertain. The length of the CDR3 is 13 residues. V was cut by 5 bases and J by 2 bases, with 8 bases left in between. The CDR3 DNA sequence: TGTGCCAGCAGTCGGGTCTTCACAGATACGCAGTATTTT. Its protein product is CASSRVFTDTQYF.

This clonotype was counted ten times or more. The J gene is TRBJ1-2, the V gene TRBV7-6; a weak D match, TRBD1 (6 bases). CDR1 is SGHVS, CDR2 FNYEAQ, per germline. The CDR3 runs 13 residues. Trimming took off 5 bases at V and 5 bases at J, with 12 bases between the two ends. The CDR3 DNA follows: TGTGCCAGCAGCCCTACACAGGGTTATGGCTACACCTTC. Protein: CASSPTQGYGYTF.

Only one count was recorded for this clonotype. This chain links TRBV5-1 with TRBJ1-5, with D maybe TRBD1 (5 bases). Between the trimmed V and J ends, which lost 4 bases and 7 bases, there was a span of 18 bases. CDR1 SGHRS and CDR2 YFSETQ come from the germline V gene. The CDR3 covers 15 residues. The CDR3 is CASSDHLGDRQPQHF. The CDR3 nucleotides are TGCGCCAGCAGCGATCATTTAGGGGATAGACAGCCCCAGCATTTT. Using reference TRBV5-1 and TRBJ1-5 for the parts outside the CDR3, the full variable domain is KAGVTQTPRYLIKTRGQQVTLSCSPISGHRSVSWYQQTPGQGLQFLFEYFSETQRNKGNFPGRFSGRQFSNSRSEMNVSTLELGDSALYLCASSDHLGDRQPQHFGDGTRLSIL.

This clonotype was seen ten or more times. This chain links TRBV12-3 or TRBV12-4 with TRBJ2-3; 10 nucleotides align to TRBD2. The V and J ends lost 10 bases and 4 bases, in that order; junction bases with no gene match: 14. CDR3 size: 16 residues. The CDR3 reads CAKSVSGRMRADTQYF. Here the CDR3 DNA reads TGTGCCAAGTCGGTTAGCGGGAGGATGAGGGCAGATACGCAGTATTTT.